This entry lists 14 T cell receptor beta chains sequenced from one sample in a study of shared clonotypes between healthy human individuals. The data were produced by immunoSEQ multiplex PCR, yet TCRdb's version contains in-frame clones alone and is incomplete. The sample holds more than 2,000,000 clones, 90% to 95% seen once. The sequencing sample was made of naive CD4+ T cells sorted from blood. Subset defined: CD45RA+ positively selected. The receptors here all came from a man younger than 30 in good health.

V is TRBV6-5 and J is TRBJ2-4; possible D gene TRBD2, 7 bases. V shed 5 bases and J shed 7 bases, with 18 bases lying between them. This CDR3 region has 15 residues. Per germline, CDR1 MNHEY and CDR2 SVGAGI. CDR3 coding DNA: TGTGCCAGCAGTCCCGGGGGGAACAGGGCGAACATTCAGTACTTC. Its protein product is CASSPGGNRANIQYF.

The V and J genes are TRBV6-5 and TRBJ1-6; perhaps TRBD1 as D (6 bases). Germline lookup yields CDR1 MNHEY and CDR2 SVGAGI. V lost 2 bases, J lost 5 bases, and 7 bases lay in between. The CDR3 length is 14 residues. The CDR3 nucleotides read TGTGCCAGCAGTTACGGACAGCATAATTCACCCCTCCACTTT. Translating it yields CASSYGQHNSPLHF.

This chain connects TRBV7-6 to TRBJ2-1, with D possibly matching TRBD2 (5 bases). From germline, CDR1 is SGHVS and CDR2 FNYEAQ. The CDR3 totals 12 residues. V was trimmed by 4 bases and J by 7 bases, leaving 8 bases between them. This CDR3 reads CASSSRGNEQFF. The CDR3 nucleotides are TGTGCCAGCAGCTCACGGGGTAATGAGCAGTTCTTC.

Notes on this clone: Other DNA sequences within the sample encode an identical CDR3. The chain joins TRBV5-1 to TRBJ1-4; D is uncertain. The CDR3 covers 11 residues. The V gene lost 2 bases and the J gene lost 5 bases, with 1 base spanning the gap. Germline CDR1 and CDR2: SGHRS and YFSETQ. CDR3 DNA: TGCGCCAGCAGCTTAAATGAAAAACTGTTTTTT. Amino acids: CASSLNEKLFF.

V is TRBV19 and J is TRBJ2-7, with TRBD2 identical over 10 bases. The CDR3 spans 16 residues. Trimming cost V 3 bases and J 3 bases; bases outside gene matches: 8. Looked up from germline, CDR1 is LNHDA and CDR2 is SQIVND (reference sequence). DNA for the CDR3: TGTGCCAGTAGTATCGCCTGGGGACTAGCGCTCTACGAGCAGTACTTC. It encodes CASSIAWGLALYEQYF.

The rearrangement links TRBV4-3 to TRBJ1-6; possible D gene TRBD1, 6 bases. This CDR3 comprises 15 residues. Germline-derived CDR1 and CDR2 are LGHNA and YSLEER. Trimming left V 2 bases short and J 6 bases short, with 11 bases between. The CDR3 nucleotides read TGCGCCAGCAGCCAAAACCGGGACATTAATTCACCCCTCCACTTT. Residues: CASSQNRDINSPLHF.

About this clone: The same CDR3 can be traced to other DNA sequences in this sample. The chain joins TRBV5-1 to TRBJ2-7; no reliable D call. CDR1 is SGHRS and CDR2 is YFSETQ in the germline V gene. This CDR3 has 12 residues. Between the trimmed V and J ends, which lost 0 bases and 5 bases, there was a span of 6 bases. This chain's CDR3 is CASSLVQNEQYF. CDR3 sequence (DNA): TGCGCCAGCAGCTTGGTCCAGAACGAGCAGTACTTC.

The chain is built from TRBV27 and TRBJ2-5, with 11 bases lining up with TRBD2. The CDR3 contains 16 residues. CDR1 and CDR2 (germline): MNHEY, SMNVEV (reference sequence). The CDR3 nucleotides are TGTGCTCTTAATACCCTTTTAGCGGGGGGGATAGAGACCCAGTACTTC. Translating it yields CALNTLLAGGIETQYF.

The CDR3 loop is CASTGGPGSYNEQFF. In DNA form, the CDR3 reads TGTGCCAGCACCGGCGGCCCCGGCTCCTACAATGAGCAGTTCTTC. V gene TRBV9 combines with J gene TRBJ2-1; D is undetermined. CDR3 length equals 15 residues. V was trimmed by 6 bases and J by 0 bases, leaving 13 bases between them. The germline V gene encodes CDR1 SGDLS and CDR2 YYNGEE.

Worth noting for this clone: At the DNA level, this CDR3 is encoded by other sequences in the same sample as well. V gene TRBV18 combines with J gene TRBJ1-5, with D possibly being TRBD1 (6 bases). The germline V gene encodes CDR1 KGHSH and CDR2 LQKENI. The CDR3 totals 14 residues. V was clipped by 6 bases and J by 0 bases, with 9 bases between them. The CDR3 loop reads CASSLDSSNQPQHF. The CDR3 DNA is TGTGCCAGCTCCCTGGACAGTAGCAATCAGCCCCAGCATTTT.

The count of this clone is one. The chain uses TRBV28 and TRBJ1-2, with 8 bases aligning to TRBD1. The CDR3 has 15 residues. Per germline, CDR1 MDHEN and CDR2 SYDVKM. The trim removed 2 bases at V and 8 bases at J, leaving 10 bases unmatched. The CDR3 coding sequence is TGTGCCAGCAGTTTAACTGGGGGACAGGTGGCGGGCTACACCTTC. As protein: CASSLTGGQVAGYTF.

V and J are TRBV12-2 and TRBJ1-2; the tabulated D call, TRBD1, remains unverified against the DNA. TRBV12-2 is a pseudogene. This CDR3 spans 20 amino acids. This CDR3 reads CASTRLPRPGQGDLHYGYTF. The CDR3 DNA is TGTGCAAGCACTCGCTTACCCCGCCCGGGACAGGGTGATCTGCACTATGGCTACACCTTC.

The chain employs TRBV19 and TRBJ2-1, with 7 nucleotides matching TRBD2. Unmatched junction bases numbered 13, after V lost 4 bases and J lost 4 bases. The CDR3 extends over 17 amino acids. The V gene's germline CDR1 is LNHDA and CDR2 SQIVND (reference sequence). CDR3 protein: CASSRDYPVPLYNEQFF. In DNA, the CDR3 is TGTGCCAGTAGTAGGGACTACCCCGTACCCCTGTACAATGAGCAGTTCTTC.

V is TRBV23-1 and J is TRBJ1-2; no clear D. TRBV23-1 is noted as an ORF with a role that remains uncertain. The CDR3 consists of 18 residues. V was shortened by 11 bases and J by 4 bases, with 32 bases between the two germline ends. CDR3 DNA: TGCGCCCTTTTCTTCCAAGGGTTTGCGTCGGGTGCCGGCTATGGCTACACCTTC. Its translation is CALFFQGFASGAGYGYTF.